Presented here are 19 T cell receptor beta chains from one specimen sequenced in a study of shared clonotypes between healthy human individuals. Libraries were prepared by immunoSEQ multiplex PCR; TCRdb keeps only in-frame clonotypes and omits some of them. The table records approximately 810,000 clones, over 90% of them present only once. Cells designated naive CD8 were CD45RO-negative and were positively selected for CCR7, with terminally differentiated effector memory CD45RA+ cells excluded. The sample was naive CD8+ T cells sorted from blood. The receptor set was obtained from a man aged 25-45 years in good health.

The genes are TRBV27 and TRBJ2-2; 8 bases agree with TRBD1. Germline loops: CDR1 MNHEY, CDR2 SMNVEV (reference sequence). The ends lost 2 bases at V and 6 bases at J; junction bases unmatched: 2. This CDR3 spans 14 amino acids. CDR3 protein: CASSLQGAPGELFF. CDR3 coding DNA: TGTGCCAGCAGTTTACAGGGGGCGCCCGGGGAGCTGTTTTTT.

The chain joins TRBV11-2 to TRBJ2-1; 11 bases are a match to TRBD2. In germline, CDR1 is SGHAT, CDR2 FQNNGV. V was clipped by 5 bases and J by 7 bases; unmatched bases: 7. This CDR3 region has 15 residues. CDR3 sequence: CASSRTSGSWNEQFF. CDR3 DNA sequence: TGTGCCAGCAGCCGTACTAGCGGGAGCTGGAATGAGCAGTTCTTC.

V gene TRBV7-8 combines with J gene TRBJ1-5, with 8 bases aligning to TRBD1. CDR1 SGHVS and CDR2 FQNEAQ come from the germline V gene. CDR3 length equals 15 residues. The V and J ends lost 8 bases and 5 bases, in that order; junction bases with no gene match: 11. CDR3 DNA: TGTGCCAGCTCGGACAGGGCCGCCCGTCATCAGCCCCAGCATTTT. Translated: CASSDRAARHQPQHF.

This rearrangement joins TRBV7-6 to TRBJ2-2; 9 bases line up with TRBD2. The CDR3 totals 18 residues. Germline V CDR1 and CDR2: SGHVS, FNYEAQ. Trimming took 5 bases from V and 4 from J; bases not matched to a gene: 14. In DNA, the CDR3 is TGTGCCAGCAGCACCCAGGGGGGCGGGAGGGCCGGCACCGGGGAGCTGTTTTTT. Translated: CASSTQGGGRAGTGELFF.

As for this clone: The sample carries other DNA sequences with the same CDR3. The chain uses TRBV6-5 and TRBJ1-3, with D tentatively TRBD1 (5 bases). Trimming stripped 2 bases from V and 1 base from J, with 6 bases between. From germline, CDR1 is MNHEY and CDR2 SVGAGI. The CDR3 has 14 amino acids. CDR3 amino acids: CASSYGGSGNTIYF. In DNA, the CDR3 is TGTGCCAGCAGTTACGGGGGTTCTGGAAACACCATATATTTT.

V and J are TRBV7-9 and TRBJ2-3; D is unresolved. The CDR3 is made up of 17 amino acids. The ends were cut back, 5 bases at V and 1 base at J, with 19 bases in the middle. Germline loops: CDR1 SEHNR, CDR2 FQNEAQ (reference sequence). CDR3 amino acids: CASSHPTDLLRTDTQYF. The DNA for the CDR3 is TGTGCCAGCAGCCATCCCACGGACCTCCTACGCACAGATACGCAGTATTTT.

Only a few counts were recorded for this clone. The chain carries TRBV25-1 and TRBJ2-2; TRBD1 matches at 8 bases. CDR1 MGHDK and CDR2 SYGVNS come from the germline V gene. This CDR3 is 15 amino acids long. Losses at the gene ends were 1 base for V and 7 bases for J; bases not matched to a gene: 5. The CDR3 loop reads CASSEWLTGDGELFF. The CDR3 bases are TGTGCCAGCAGTGAATGGTTGACAGGGGACGGGGAGCTGTTTTTT.

This clone was seen a single time. J is TRBJ2-1 and V is TRBV6-6; 11 bases map to TRBD2. The germline CDR1 and CDR2 sequences are MNHNY and SVGAGI (reference sequence). The CDR3 loop spans 14 amino acids. With 2 bases clipped from V and 9 bases from J, the junction kept 3 bases outside the gene matches. The CDR3 protein is CASSYTSGSSEQFF. DNA for the CDR3: TGTGCCAGCAGTTACACTAGCGGGAGTTCTGAGCAGTTCTTC.

The chain has TRBV7-3 and TRBJ2-1; D possibly corresponds to TRBD2 (5 bases). Trimming cost V 1 base and J 5 bases, with 12 bases left between them. Germline loops: CDR1 SGHTA, CDR2 FQGTGA. The CDR3 spans 15 residues. The CDR3 DNA sequence: TGTGCCAGCAGCTTAAACATCGGGATCGACAATGAGCAGTTCTTC. The encoded protein is CASSLNIGIDNEQFF.

J is TRBJ2-7 and V is TRBV4-1, with a weak D call TRBD2 (5 bases). The CDR3 has 14 amino acids. The V and J ends lost 1 base and 5 bases respectively, with 12 bases between them. Germline CDR1 and CDR2: MGHRA and YSYEKL. In nucleotides, the CDR3 is TGCGCCAGCAGCCAAGTGCTGAGGGCCCACGAGCAGTACTTC. It translates to CASSQVLRAHEQYF.

This clone appeared once. The V gene is TRBV11-2, the J gene TRBJ2-7; possibly TRBD2 for D (6 bases). V dropped 1 base and J dropped 1 base, with 11 bases sitting between them. The CDR3 extends over 15 amino acids. Germline V gives CDR1 SGHAT, CDR2 FQNNGV. The CDR3 spells CASSLVVGSSYEQYF. The CDR3, as DNA: TGTGCCAGCAGCTTAGTGGTCGGGAGTTCCTACGAGCAGTACTTC.

The V and J genes are TRBV7-6 and TRBJ2-7; weak D call: TRBD1 (6 bases). V was pared by 1 base and J by 4 bases, with 11 bases between. There are 14 residues in the CDR3. Germline CDR1 SGHVS, CDR2 FNYEAQ. This chain's CDR3 is CASSLVPGDYEQYF. CDR3 nucleotides: TGTGCCAGCAGCTTAGTTCCAGGGGATTACGAGCAGTACTTC.

This clone has a handful of counts. In DNA, the CDR3 is TGCGCCAGCAGCCAAGAAGACAGGTACTCCTACGAGCAGTACTTC. Translation: CASSQEDRYSYEQYF. This chain uses TRBV4-1 with TRBJ2-7; the D gene is possibly TRBD1 (6 bases). Germline-derived CDR1 and CDR2 are MGHRA and YSYEKL. The CDR3 runs to 15 residues. The ends were cut back, 0 bases at V and 0 bases at J, with 9 bases in the middle.

As regards this clone: This same CDR3 is encoded by further DNA sequences in the sample. The rearrangement links TRBV7-9 to TRBJ2-5; TRBD1 agrees at 8 bases. The germline gives CDR1 SEHNR, CDR2 FQNEAQ (reference sequence). This CDR3 contains 14 residues. Losses at the gene ends were 3 bases for V and 2 bases for J; bases not matched to a gene: 2. The CDR3 loop reads CASSLGTGQETQYF. For the CDR3, the DNA is TGTGCCAGCAGCTTGGGGACAGGTCAAGAGACCCAGTACTTC.

The V and J genes are TRBV28 and TRBJ2-1; weak D call: TRBD2 (5 bases). Trimming took off 6 bases at V and 8 bases at J, with 17 bases between the two ends. Germline lookup yields CDR1 MDHEN and CDR2 SYDVKM. The CDR3 is made up of 14 amino acids. Here the CDR3 reads CASSHPGKGDEQFF. The CDR3 nucleotides are TGTGCCAGCAGCCATCCCGGGAAAGGTGATGAGCAGTTCTTC.

A remark on this clone: A junction end diverges from the germline sequence, so it may reflect a read error. V usage is TRBV19 and J usage is TRBJ2-7; no clear D gene. Germline V CDR1 and CDR2: LNHDA, SQIVND (reference sequence). This CDR3 has 15 residues. CDR3 protein: CVSSEDGPRAYEQYF. The DNA for the CDR3 is TGTGTCAGTAGTGAAGATGGGCCCCGGGCCTACGAGCAGTACTTC.

The chain recombines TRBV6-1 with TRBJ1-1; D might be TRBD1 (6 bases). V lost 7 bases and J lost 11, with 14 bases in between. The length of the CDR3 is 11 residues. Per the germline V gene, CDR1 is MNHNS and CDR2 is SASEGT. The CDR3 sequence is CASIWGLGAFF. The CDR3 region has the DNA TGTGCCAGCATCTGGGGGCTTGGTGCTTTCTTT.

The gene calls are TRBV6-1 and TRBJ2-2; D gene ambiguous. The germline gives CDR1 MNHNS, CDR2 SASEGT. Trimming took off 1 base at V and 3 bases at J, with 15 bases between the two ends. The CDR3 consists of 17 residues. The CDR3 nucleotides are TGTGCCAGCAGTGAAGAACGGAGACCGAGACACACCGGGGAGCTGTTTTTT. Its protein is CASSEERRPRHTGELFF.

This clone has only a few counts. The chain combines TRBV7-9 with TRBJ2-7; 12 positions match TRBD2. The ends lost 6 bases at V and 6 bases at J; junction bases unmatched: 9. Germline lookup yields CDR1 SEHNR and CDR2 FQNEAQ (reference sequence). The CDR3 totals 15 residues. CDR3 amino acids: CASRSGLAGRFEQYF. CDR3 coding DNA: TGTGCCAGCAGAAGTGGACTAGCGGGAAGGTTCGAGCAGTACTTC. Full variable domain (missing parts from reference TRBV7-9 and TRBJ2-7): DTGVSQNPRHKITKRGQNVTFRCDPISEHNRLYWYRQTLGQGPEFLTYFQNEAQLEKSRLLSDRFSAERPKGSFSTLEIQRTEQGDSAMYLCASRSGLAGRFEQYFGPGTRLTVT.